The T cell receptor (beta chain) described here comes from a study of blood T cell repertoires in COVID-19. This CDR3 has 15 amino acids. The V gene's germline CDR1 is SGHNT and CDR2 YYREEE (reference sequence). V was clipped by 2 bases and J by 4 bases; unmatched bases: 2. This clone appeared a few times. The same CDR3 is also encoded by other DNA sequences in this sample. Profiled with immunoSEQ multiplex PCR; TCRdb holds only in-frame clones, not every one. The sample lists 200,000 to 250,000 clones, 85% occurring once. One Seattle source followed patients from active infection through their disease course.

The sample comprised peripheral blood. V and J are TRBV5-4 and TRBJ2-2, with 10 bases identical to TRBD1. This clonotype originated in a woman aged 70-85 years with COVID-19, enrolled during active disease. Here the CDR3 DNA reads TGTGCCAGCAGCTTCGGACAGGGGGGCACCGGGGAGCTGTTTTTT. Its protein product is CASSFGQGGTGELFF.